This TCR beta chain came from a study of cytomegalovirus exposure and HLA in healthy donors. The study's findings and limits: Relative to equally common others, HLA-associated TCR beta chains showed greater clonal expansion in a later analysis. A previous analysis found most TCR beta V segments productive roughly 90% or roughly 30% of the time. A later analysis showed TCR association rates differing by HLA locus, peaking at DRB1 and lowest at HLA-C. There were three CMV-associated chains whose specificity for CMV antigens was confirmed in vitro.

The PCR was carried out with 60 Vbeta primers and 13 Jbeta primers. The assay was immunoSEQ multiplex PCR, and TCRdb's table has in-frame clones only and misses some. The sample carries roughly 150,000 clones, 75% to 85% recorded once. This clone was observed a single time. Antigen specificity is unknown. CDR1 is LNHNV and CDR2 is YYDKDF in the germline V gene (reference sequence). The CDR3 contains 13 residues. The V end lost 8 bases, the J end lost 3 bases, and 14 bases lay between the germline ends. Sequencing was performed on PBMCs. V and J are TRBV15 and TRBJ2-7; possibly TRBD1 for D (6 bases). The clonotype was recovered from a woman aged 18-29 years in good health and CMV-seronegative. CDR3 amino acids: CATSQGRDYEQYF. In nucleotides, the CDR3 is TGTGCCACCTCACAGGGCAGAGACTACGAGCAGTACTTC.